This is a list of T cell receptor beta chains from one sample in a study of CD4 T cell repertoires in COVID-19. TCRdb keeps only in-frame clones here, not all; method: immunoSEQ multiplex PCR. This sample has approximately 79,000 clones, with around four fifths found just once. The sample here was CD4+ T cells from peripheral blood, taken after recovery from COVID-19. These receptors all come from a human donor who had COVID-19. Both conserved end residues are part of each CDR3. Fields, in order: D gene, V gene, J gene, clone size, CDR3 DNA, CDR3 protein. D genes are given only for firm matches. Size is omitted from some rows. Given values are once, few, many or a class for expanded clones.

D: NA; V: TRBV6-5; J: TRBJ1-2; size: NA; DNA: TGTGCCAGCAGCGCGATGTTCGGCGCCTACTATGGCTACACCTTC; CDR3: CASSAMFGAYYGYTF
D: NA; V: TRBV7-9; J: TRBJ2-5; size: NA; DNA: TGTGCCAGCAGTCCCAAAGGTCCAGAGACCCAGTACTTC; CDR3: CASSPKGPETQYF
D: NA; V: TRBV24-1; J: TRBJ2-3; size: once; DNA: TGTGCCACCAGTGACCCCGCCGGGACGGCGGGCGATACGCAGTATTTT; CDR3: CATSDPAGTAGDTQYF
D: NA; V: TRBV19; J: TRBJ1-5; size: NA; DNA: TGTGCCAGTAGTATCGTACGCCAGGGGTCTAAGCCCCAGCATTTT; CDR3: CASSIVRQGSKPQHF
D: NA; V: TRBV5-4; J: TRBJ2-3; size: NA; DNA: TGTGCCAGCAGACAAGGGGGAAAAGATGCAGATACGCAGTATTTT; CDR3: CASRQGGKDADTQYF
D: NA; V: TRBV28; J: TRBJ1-2; size: NA; DNA: TGTGCCAGCGAGGACTCCCTCCTCTATGGCTACACCTTC; CDR3: CASEDSLLYGYTF
D: NA; V: TRBV7-9; J: TRBJ2-1; size: NA; DNA: TGTGCCAGCACCCCACTAGGCGTCGGTGAGCAGTTCTTC; CDR3: CASTPLGVGEQFF
D: NA; V: TRBV18; J: TRBJ2-1; size: NA; DNA: TGTGCCAGCTCCAGGGGCCACAATGAGCAGTTCTTC; CDR3: CASSRGHNEQFF
D: NA; V: TRBV3-1/TRBV3-2; J: TRBJ2-5; size: NA; DNA: TGTGCCAGCAGCCAAGAGGGTCAGGGAGGGACCCAGTACTTC; CDR3: CASSQEGQGGTQYF
D: NA; V: TRBV19; J: TRBJ1-6; size: NA; DNA: TGTGCCAGTAACCAGAACTATAATTCACCCCTCCACTTT; CDR3: CASNQNYNSPLHF
D: NA; V: TRBV27; J: TRBJ1-2; size: few; DNA: TGTGCCAGCAGTTTATCAGGGGCCTACTATGGCTACACCTTC; CDR3: CASSLSGAYYGYTF
D: NA; V: TRBV10-3; J: TRBJ2-5; size: NA; DNA: TGTGCCACCGGGACGGGCCTTCAAGAGACCCAGTACTTC; CDR3: CATGTGLQETQYF
D: NA; V: TRBV20-1; J: TRBJ1-1; size: NA; DNA: TGCAGTCTACTAGACCGTGAAGCTTTCTTT; CDR3: CSLLDREAFF
D: TRBD1; V: TRBV5-1; J: TRBJ1-1; size: NA; DNA: TGCGCCAGCAGTTCGACAGGGGGCGCGGAGGTCACTGAAGCTTTCTTT; CDR3: CASSSTGGAEVTEAFF
D: NA; V: TRBV10-3; J: TRBJ1-2; size: NA; DNA: TGTGCCATCAGTGAGCGTCAGAGCGGCTACACCTTC; CDR3: CAISERQSGYTF
D: TRBD2; V: TRBV10-3; J: TRBJ2-7; size: once; DNA: TGTGCCATCAGTGCCACTTTAGCTAGCGGGAGGGCCAGTCACTACGAGCAGTACTTC; CDR3: CAISATLASGRASHYEQYF
D: TRBD1; V: TRBV4-1; J: TRBJ1-1; size: NA; DNA: TGCGCCAGCAGCCAAACCCCGGACAGGGAGTATAGCACTGAAGCTTTCTTT; CDR3: CASSQTPDREYSTEAFF
D: TRBD2; V: TRBV15; J: TRBJ2-3; size: once; DNA: TGTGCCACCAGCAGAGTGACAACTAGCGGGCGACGCACAGATACGCAGTATTTT; CDR3: CATSRVTTSGRRTDTQYF
D: NA; V: TRBV20-1; J: TRBJ1-5; size: NA; DNA: TGCAGTGCTAGTCCGGGGACCCGCAATCAGCCCCAGCATTTT; CDR3: CSASPGTRNQPQHF
D: NA; V: TRBV5-1; J: TRBJ2-2; size: NA; DNA: TGCGCCAGCAGCCAGGGGCAGGGCCCCCTCGGCACCGGGGAGCTGTTTTTT; CDR3: CASSQGQGPLGTGELFF
D: NA; V: TRBV9; J: TRBJ1-2; size: NA; DNA: TGTGCCAGCAGCCATCGGACGGGGGGCTACACCTTC; CDR3: CASSHRTGGYTF
D: NA; V: TRBV29-1; J: TRBJ2-5; size: NA; DNA: TGCAGCGTTGCCATGAGGGGTGGCGAGACCCAGTACTTC; CDR3: CSVAMRGGETQYF
D: NA; V: TRBV29-1; J: TRBJ1-1; size: NA; DNA: TGCAGCGTTGAAAATTCGGGGGGGCTCACTGAAGCTTTCTTT; CDR3: CSVENSGGLTEAFF
D: TRBD2; V: TRBV11-2; J: TRBJ2-3; size: few; DNA: TGTGCCAGCAGCACCAGGACTAGCGGGGGGGCTGAAGATACGCAGTATTTT; CDR3: CASSTRTSGGAEDTQYF
D: NA; V: TRBV5-1; J: TRBJ1-1; size: NA; DNA: TGCGCCAGCAGCTTGTACGACCAAGGAGAAGCTTTCTTT; CDR3: CASSLYDQGEAFF
D: TRBD2; V: TRBV6-1; J: TRBJ2-1; size: once; DNA: TGTGCCGGCAGTGACCCGGGACTAGCGGGGGTGGGTGAGCAGTTCTTC; CDR3: CAGSDPGLAGVGEQFF
D: NA; V: TRBV30; J: TRBJ2-3; size: NA; DNA: TGTGCCTGGAGGGGGTTATTTAGCACAGATACGCAGTATTTT; CDR3: CAWRGLFSTDTQYF
D: NA; V: TRBV5-1; J: TRBJ1-3; size: NA; DNA: TGCGCCAGCAGCTTGGAAGGGGGAAACACCATATATTTT; CDR3: CASSLEGGNTIYF
D: TRBD1; V: TRBV3-1/TRBV3-2; J: TRBJ1-6; size: NA; DNA: TGTGCCAGCAGCCAAGAACAGGGGGCTTCACCCCTCCACTTT; CDR3: CASSQEQGASPLHF
D: TRBD2; V: TRBV6-5; J: TRBJ2-3; size: NA; DNA: TGTGCCAGCAGCCCCGGGGGGGCCCGCACAGATACGCAGTATTTT; CDR3: CASSPGGARTDTQYF
D: NA; V: TRBV6-2/TRBV6-3; J: TRBJ1-1; size: once; DNA: TGTGCCAGCAGTTACCTCGGGAGAACAAGTGAAGCTTTCTTT; CDR3: CASSYLGRTSEAFF
D: NA; V: TRBV5-1; J: TRBJ2-2; size: NA; DNA: TGCGCCAGCAGCCGTCTCGCAGCTGCGAACACCGGGGAGCTGTTTTTT; CDR3: CASSRLAAANTGELFF
D: NA; V: TRBV23-1; J: TRBJ1-6; size: NA; DNA: TGCGCCAGCAGTCAAGGGCGGACCGAGCCTTCACCCCTCCACTTT; CDR3: CASSQGRTEPSPLHF
D: NA; V: TRBV4-2; J: TRBJ1-4; size: NA; DNA: TGTGCCAGCAGCCCCCCCCGGGGGGCAACTAATGAAAAACTGTTTTTT; CDR3: CASSPPRGATNEKLFF
D: TRBD1; V: TRBV30; J: TRBJ1-2; size: NA; DNA: TGTGCCTTTTCGGACAGGAATTTCTATGGCTACACCTTC; CDR3: CAFSDRNFYGYTF
D: TRBD1; V: TRBV7-2; J: TRBJ1-2; size: few; DNA: TGTGCCAGCAGCGCGCAGGGGGCGTATGGCTACACCTTC; CDR3: CASSAQGAYGYTF
D: NA; V: TRBV11-3; J: TRBJ2-5; size: NA; DNA: TGTGCCAGCAGCTTACAAGGCCAAGAGACCCAGTACTTC; CDR3: CASSLQGQETQYF
D: TRBD2; V: TRBV4-2; J: TRBJ2-7; size: few; DNA: TGTGCCAGCAGCCAAGTAGCGGGAGGGGACTACGAGCAGTACTTC; CDR3: CASSQVAGGDYEQYF
D: NA; V: TRBV6-5; J: TRBJ1-6; size: NA; DNA: TGTGCCAGCAGTACCTTAGGCAATTCACCCCTCCACTTT; CDR3: CASSTLGNSPLHF
D: NA; V: TRBV6-5; J: TRBJ2-7; size: NA; DNA: TGTGCCAGCAGCGGGTTCTACGAGCAGTACTTC; CDR3: CASSGFYEQYF
D: NA; V: TRBV2; J: TRBJ1-1; size: NA; DNA: TGTGCCAGCAAACCCAGGAACATGAACACTGAAGCTTTCTTT; CDR3: CASKPRNMNTEAFF
D: TRBD1; V: TRBV30; J: TRBJ1-6; size: NA; DNA: TGTGCCTGGAGTTTTACAGGGGTTTCTTCACCCCTCCACTTT; CDR3: CAWSFTGVSSPLHF
D: NA; V: TRBV7-8; J: TRBJ2-7; size: NA; DNA: TGTGCCACAATTGGGACTTACTACGAGCAGTACTTC; CDR3: CATIGTYYEQYF
D: NA; V: TRBV5-5; J: TRBJ1-1; size: NA; DNA: TGTGCCAGCAGCTTGGGGGTCGGGACTGAAGCTTTCTTT; CDR3: CASSLGVGTEAFF
D: TRBD1; V: TRBV3-1/TRBV3-2; J: TRBJ1-2; size: NA; DNA: TGTGCCAGCAGTGGGACAGGGACAAACTATGGCTACACCTTC; CDR3: CASSGTGTNYGYTF
D: NA; V: TRBV5-6; J: TRBJ1-6; size: NA; DNA: TGTGCCAGCAGCCCCCGCGGCCAAGATAATTCACCCCTCCACTTT; CDR3: CASSPRGQDNSPLHF